Given below is one T cell receptor beta chain in context. The CDR3 has 13 amino acids. The V and J ends lost 0 bases and 4 bases respectively, with 7 bases between them. CDR1 MNHEY and CDR2 SVGAGI come from the germline V gene. Profiling relied on immunoSEQ multiplex PCR, and the TCRdb table lists in-frame clones only, not all of them. The sample includes around 89,000 clones, approximately 96% of them seen just once. The sample originates from a study of technical replicates of blood from a handful of donors. The clonotype comes from a human donor in good health. The rearrangement uses TRBV6-5 and TRBJ2-7; D unclear. Sample: T cells isolated from PBMCs. CDR3 DNA sequence: TGTGCCAGCAGTTACTCGGTCAGATACGAGCAGTACTTC. Its protein is CASSYSVRYEQYF.